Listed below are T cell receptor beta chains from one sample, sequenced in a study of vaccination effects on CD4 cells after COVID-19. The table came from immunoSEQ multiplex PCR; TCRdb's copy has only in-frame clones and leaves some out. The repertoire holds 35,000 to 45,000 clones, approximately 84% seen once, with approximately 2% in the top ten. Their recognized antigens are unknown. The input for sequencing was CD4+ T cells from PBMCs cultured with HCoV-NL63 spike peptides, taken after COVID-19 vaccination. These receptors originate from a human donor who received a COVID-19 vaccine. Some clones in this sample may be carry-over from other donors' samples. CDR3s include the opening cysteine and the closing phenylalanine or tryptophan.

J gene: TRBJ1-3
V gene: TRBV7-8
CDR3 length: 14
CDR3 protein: CASSARQILNTIYF

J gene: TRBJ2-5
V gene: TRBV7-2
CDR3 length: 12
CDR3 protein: CASTTSAETQYF

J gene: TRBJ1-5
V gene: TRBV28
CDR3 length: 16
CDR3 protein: CASSLLDGYSNQPQHF

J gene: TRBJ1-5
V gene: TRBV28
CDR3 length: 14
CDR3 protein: CASTPDRINQPQHF

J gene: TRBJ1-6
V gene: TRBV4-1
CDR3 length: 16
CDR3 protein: CASSQVPTGNNSPLHF

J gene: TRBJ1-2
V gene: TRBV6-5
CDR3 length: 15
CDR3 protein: CASSYSSDLFAGYTF

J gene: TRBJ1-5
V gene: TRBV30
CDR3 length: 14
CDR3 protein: CAWKKGGSNQPQHF

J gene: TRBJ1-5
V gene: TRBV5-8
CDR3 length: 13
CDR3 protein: CASSKRGSQPQHF

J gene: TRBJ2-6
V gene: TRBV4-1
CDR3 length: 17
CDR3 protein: CASSQTMTSSGANVLTF

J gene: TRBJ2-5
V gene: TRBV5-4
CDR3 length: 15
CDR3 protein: CASSLAGGGQETQYF

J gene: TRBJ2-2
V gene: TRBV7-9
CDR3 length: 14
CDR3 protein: CASAGTTNTGELFF

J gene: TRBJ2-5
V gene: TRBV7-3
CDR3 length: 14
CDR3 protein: CASRLGRHGETQYF

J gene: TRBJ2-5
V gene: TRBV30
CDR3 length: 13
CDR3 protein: CAWSPDPRETQYF

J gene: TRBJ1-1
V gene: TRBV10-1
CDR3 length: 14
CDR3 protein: CASRMGPSNTEAFF

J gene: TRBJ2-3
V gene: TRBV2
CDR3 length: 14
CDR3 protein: CASRRTGVTDTQYF

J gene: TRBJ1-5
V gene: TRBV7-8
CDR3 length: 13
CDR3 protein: CASSLEVGQPQHF

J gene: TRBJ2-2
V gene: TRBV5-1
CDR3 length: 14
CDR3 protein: CASSLSAGSGELFF

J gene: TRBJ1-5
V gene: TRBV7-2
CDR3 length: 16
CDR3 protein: CASSLGRQGSNQPQHF

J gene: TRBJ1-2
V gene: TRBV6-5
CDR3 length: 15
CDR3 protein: CASSTTGGQNYGYTF

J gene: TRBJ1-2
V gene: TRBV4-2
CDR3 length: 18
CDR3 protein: CASSQDSSPGEWGYGYTF

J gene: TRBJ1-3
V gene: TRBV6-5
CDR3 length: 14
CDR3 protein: CATRTGDSGNTIYF

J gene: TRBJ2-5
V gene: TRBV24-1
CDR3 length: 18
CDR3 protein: CATSDPRGMPRGQETQYF

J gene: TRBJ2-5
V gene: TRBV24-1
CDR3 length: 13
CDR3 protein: CATSAPGRETQYF

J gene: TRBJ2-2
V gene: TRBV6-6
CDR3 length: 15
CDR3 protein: CASRDLAGRVGELFF

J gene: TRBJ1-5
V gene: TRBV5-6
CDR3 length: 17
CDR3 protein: CASSQDGGRRSNQPQHF

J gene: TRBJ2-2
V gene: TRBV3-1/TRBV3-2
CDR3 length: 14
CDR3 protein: CASSQGLTPGELFF

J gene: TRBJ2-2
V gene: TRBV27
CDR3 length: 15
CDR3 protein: CASRVSANAPGELFF

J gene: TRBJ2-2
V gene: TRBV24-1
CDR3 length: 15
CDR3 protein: CATSDSTTGTGELFF

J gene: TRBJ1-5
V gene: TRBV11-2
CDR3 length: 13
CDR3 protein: CASSFRLNQPQHF

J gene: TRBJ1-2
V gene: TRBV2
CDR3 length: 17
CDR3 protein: CASSDPATGVFYYGYTF

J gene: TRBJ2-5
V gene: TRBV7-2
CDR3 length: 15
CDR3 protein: CASSTWTGTQETQYF

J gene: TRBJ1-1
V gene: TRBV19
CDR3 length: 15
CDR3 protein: CASSPRSLTNTEAFF

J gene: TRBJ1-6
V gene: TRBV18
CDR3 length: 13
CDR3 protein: CASTTNRNSPLHF

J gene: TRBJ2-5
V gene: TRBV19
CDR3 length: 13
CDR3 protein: CASSTTVGETQYF

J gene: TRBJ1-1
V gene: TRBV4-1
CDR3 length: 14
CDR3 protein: CASSKTGINTEAFF

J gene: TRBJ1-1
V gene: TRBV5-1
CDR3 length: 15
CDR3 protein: CASSLWDRENTEAFF

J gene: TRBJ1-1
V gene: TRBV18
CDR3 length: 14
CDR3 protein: CASSPRQGNTEAFF

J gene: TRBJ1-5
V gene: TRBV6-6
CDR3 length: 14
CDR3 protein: CASSYDSLNQPQHF

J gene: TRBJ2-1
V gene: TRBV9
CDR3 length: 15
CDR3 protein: CASSAQPGHNNEQFF

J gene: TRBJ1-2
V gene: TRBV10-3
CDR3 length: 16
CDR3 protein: CAISEAGLQMWHGYTF